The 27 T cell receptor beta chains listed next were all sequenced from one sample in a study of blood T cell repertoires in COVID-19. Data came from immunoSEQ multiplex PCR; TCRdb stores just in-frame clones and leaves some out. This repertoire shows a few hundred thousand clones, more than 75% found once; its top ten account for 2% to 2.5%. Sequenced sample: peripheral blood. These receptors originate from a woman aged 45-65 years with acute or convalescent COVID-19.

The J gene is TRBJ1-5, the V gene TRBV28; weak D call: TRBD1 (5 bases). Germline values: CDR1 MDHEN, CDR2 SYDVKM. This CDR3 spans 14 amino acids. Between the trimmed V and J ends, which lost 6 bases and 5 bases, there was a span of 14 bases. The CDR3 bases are TGTGCCAGCAGCTCCGCCAGGGCGGATCAGCCCCAGCATTTT. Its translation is CASSSARADQPQHF. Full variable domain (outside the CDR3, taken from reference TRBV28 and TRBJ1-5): DVKVTQSSRYLVKRTGEKVFLECVQDMDHENMFWYRQDPGLGLRLIYFSYDVKMKEKGDIPEGYSVSREKKERFSLILESASTNQTSMYLCASSSARADQPQHFGDGTRLSIL.

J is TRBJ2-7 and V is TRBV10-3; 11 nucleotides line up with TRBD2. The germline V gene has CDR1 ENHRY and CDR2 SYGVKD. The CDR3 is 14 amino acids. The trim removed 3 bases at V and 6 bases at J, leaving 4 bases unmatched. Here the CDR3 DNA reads TGTGCCATCAGTGAAACTAGCGGGAGTCTCGAGCAGTACTTC. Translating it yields CAISETSGSLEQYF.

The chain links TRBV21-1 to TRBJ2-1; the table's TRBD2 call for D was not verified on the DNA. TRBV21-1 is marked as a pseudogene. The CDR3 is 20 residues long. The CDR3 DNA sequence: TGTGCCAGCAGCCTTGCTAGGCTGACTAGCGGGAGGGCCCCCTACAATGAGCAGTTCTTC. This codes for CASSLARLTSGRAPYNEQFF.

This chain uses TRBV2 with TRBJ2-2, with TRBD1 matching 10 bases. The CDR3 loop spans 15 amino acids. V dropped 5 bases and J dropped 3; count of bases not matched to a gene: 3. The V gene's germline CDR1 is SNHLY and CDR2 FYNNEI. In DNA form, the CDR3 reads TGTGCCAGCAGTTGGGACAGGGGTTACACCGGGGAGCTGTTTTTT. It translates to CASSWDRGYTGELFF.

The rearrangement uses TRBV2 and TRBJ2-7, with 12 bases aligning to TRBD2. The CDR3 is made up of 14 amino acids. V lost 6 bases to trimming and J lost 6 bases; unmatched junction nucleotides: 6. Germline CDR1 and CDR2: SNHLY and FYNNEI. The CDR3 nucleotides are TGTGCCAGCAGGCAGACTAGCGGGAGTGGCGAGCAGTACTTC. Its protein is CASRQTSGSGEQYF.

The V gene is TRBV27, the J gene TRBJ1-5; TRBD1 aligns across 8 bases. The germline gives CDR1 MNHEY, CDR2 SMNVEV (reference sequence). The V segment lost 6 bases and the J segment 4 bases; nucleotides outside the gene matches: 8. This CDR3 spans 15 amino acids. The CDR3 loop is CASSPRTGWNQPQHF. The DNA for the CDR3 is TGTGCCAGCAGCCCACGGACAGGGTGGAATCAGCCCCAGCATTTT.

DNA for the CDR3: TGTGCCAGTAGTATAGATCGCCGGGGGACCCAGTACTTC. Protein: CASSIDRRGTQYF. This rearrangement joins TRBV19 to TRBJ2-5, with D possibly matching TRBD2 (5 bases). V lost 0 bases and J lost 7, with 9 bases in between. The CDR3 is 13 residues long. Per germline, CDR1 LNHDA and CDR2 SQIVND (reference sequence). Variable domain in full (rest from reference TRBV19 and TRBJ2-5): DGGITQSPKYLFRKEGQNVTLSCEQNLNHDAMYWYRQDPGQGLRLIYYSQIVNDFQKGDIAEGYSVSREKKESFPLTVTSAQKNPTAFYLCASSIDRRGTQYFGPGTRLLVL.

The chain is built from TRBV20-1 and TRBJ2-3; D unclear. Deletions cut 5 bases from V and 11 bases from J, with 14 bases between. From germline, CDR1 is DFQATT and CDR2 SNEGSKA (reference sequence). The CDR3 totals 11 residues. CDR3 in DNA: TGCAGTGCTCCTCTGCGAGTCGGGCAGTATTTT. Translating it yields CSAPLRVGQYF.

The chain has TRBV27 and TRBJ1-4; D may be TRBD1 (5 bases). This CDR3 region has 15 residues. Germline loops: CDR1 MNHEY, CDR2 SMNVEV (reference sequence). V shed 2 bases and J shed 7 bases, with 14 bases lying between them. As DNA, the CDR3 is TGTGCCAGCAGTTTACGGGGAGGGGCTGGTGAAAAACTGTTTTTT. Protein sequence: CASSLRGGAGEKLFF.

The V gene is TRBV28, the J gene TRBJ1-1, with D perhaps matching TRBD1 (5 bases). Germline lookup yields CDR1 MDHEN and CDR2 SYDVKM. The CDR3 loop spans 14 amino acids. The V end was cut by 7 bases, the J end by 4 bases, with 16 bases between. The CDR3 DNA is TGTGCCAGCACCGAGGTGGGGGGAGGCACTGAAGCTTTCTTT. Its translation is CASTEVGGGTEAFF.

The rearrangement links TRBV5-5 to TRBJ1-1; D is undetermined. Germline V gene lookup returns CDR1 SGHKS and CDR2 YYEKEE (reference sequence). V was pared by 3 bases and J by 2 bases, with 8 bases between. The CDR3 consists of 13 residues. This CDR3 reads CASSSPPNTEAFF. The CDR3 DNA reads TGTGCCAGCAGCTCTCCCCCCAACACTGAAGCTTTCTTT.

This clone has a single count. This CDR3 reads CATSRRQGGTSYEQYF. For the CDR3, the DNA is TGTGCCACCAGCAGGAGGCAGGGAGGAACCTCCTACGAGCAGTACTTC. The chain has TRBV15 and TRBJ2-7, with a possible D match to TRBD2 (6 bases). Trimming took off 3 bases at V and 0 bases at J, with 15 bases between the two ends. The CDR3 totals 16 residues. Looked up from germline, CDR1 is LNHNV and CDR2 is YYDKDF (reference sequence).

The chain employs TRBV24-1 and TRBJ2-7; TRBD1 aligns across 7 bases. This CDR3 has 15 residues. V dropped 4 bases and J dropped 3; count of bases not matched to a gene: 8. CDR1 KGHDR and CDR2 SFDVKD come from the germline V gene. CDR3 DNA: TGTGCCACCAGTGACAACCGGGACAGTCTCTACGAGCAGTACTTC. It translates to CATSDNRDSLYEQYF.

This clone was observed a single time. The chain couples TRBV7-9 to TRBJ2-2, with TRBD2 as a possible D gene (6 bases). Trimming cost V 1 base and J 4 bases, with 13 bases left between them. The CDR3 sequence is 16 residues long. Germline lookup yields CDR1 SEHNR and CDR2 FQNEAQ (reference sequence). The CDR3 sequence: CASSLGDAGGTGELFF. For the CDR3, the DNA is TGTGCCAGCAGCTTAGGGGACGCCGGGGGCACCGGGGAGCTGTTTTTT.

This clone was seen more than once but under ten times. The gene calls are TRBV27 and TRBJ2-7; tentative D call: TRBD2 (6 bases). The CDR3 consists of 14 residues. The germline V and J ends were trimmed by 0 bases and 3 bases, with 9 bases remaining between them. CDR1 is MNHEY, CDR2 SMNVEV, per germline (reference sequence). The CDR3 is CASSLSGSGYEQYF. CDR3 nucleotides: TGTGCCAGCAGTTTATCCGGGAGTGGCTACGAGCAGTACTTC.

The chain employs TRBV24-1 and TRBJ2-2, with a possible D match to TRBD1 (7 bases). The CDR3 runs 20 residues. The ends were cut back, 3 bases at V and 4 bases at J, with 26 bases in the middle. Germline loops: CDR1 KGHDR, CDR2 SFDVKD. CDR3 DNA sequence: TGTGCCACCAGTGATACAGGGACAGCCCTAGGGACTCGGATCACCGGGGAGCTGTTTTTT. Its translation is CATSDTGTALGTRITGELFF.

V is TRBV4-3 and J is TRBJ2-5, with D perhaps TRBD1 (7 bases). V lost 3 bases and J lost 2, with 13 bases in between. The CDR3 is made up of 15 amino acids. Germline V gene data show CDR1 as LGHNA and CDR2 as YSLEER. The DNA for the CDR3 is TGCGCCAGCAGCCAGCAGGGGGGAGCTCAAGAGACCCAGTACTTC. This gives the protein CASSQQGGAQETQYF.

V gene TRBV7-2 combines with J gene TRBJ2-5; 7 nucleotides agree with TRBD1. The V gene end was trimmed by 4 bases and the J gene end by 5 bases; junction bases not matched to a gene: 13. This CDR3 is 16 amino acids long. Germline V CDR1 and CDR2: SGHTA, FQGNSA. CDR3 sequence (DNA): TGTGCCAGCAGCTCGGTTGACGACAGGGTCCGGGAGACCCAGTACTTC. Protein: CASSSVDDRVRETQYF. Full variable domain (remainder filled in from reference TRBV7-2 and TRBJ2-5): GAGVSQSPSNKVTEKGKDVELRCDPISGHTALYWYRQSLGQGLEFLIYFQGNSAPDKSGLPSDRFSAERTGGSVSTLTIQRTQQEDSAVYLCASSSVDDRVRETQYFGPGTRLLVL.

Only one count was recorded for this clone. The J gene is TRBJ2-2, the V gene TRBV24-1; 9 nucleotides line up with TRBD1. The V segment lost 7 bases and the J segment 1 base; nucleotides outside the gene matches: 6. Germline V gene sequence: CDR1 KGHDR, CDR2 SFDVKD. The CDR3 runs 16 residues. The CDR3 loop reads CATSIQGAQNTGELFF. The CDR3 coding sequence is TGTGCCACCAGCATACAGGGGGCCCAGAACACCGGGGAGCTGTTTTTT.

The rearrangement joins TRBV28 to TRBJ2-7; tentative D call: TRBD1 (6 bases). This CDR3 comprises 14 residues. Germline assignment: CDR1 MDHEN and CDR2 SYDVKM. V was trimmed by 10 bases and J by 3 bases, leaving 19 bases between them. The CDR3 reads CATSQGTLVYEQYF. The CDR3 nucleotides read TGTGCCACCTCACAGGGCACTCTTGTCTACGAGCAGTACTTC.

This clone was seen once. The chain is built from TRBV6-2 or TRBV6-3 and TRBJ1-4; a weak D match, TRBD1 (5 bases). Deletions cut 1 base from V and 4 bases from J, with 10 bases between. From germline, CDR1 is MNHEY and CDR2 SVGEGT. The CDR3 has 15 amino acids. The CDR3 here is CASSYFGGNNEKLFF. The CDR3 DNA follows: TGTGCCAGCAGTTACTTCGGGGGGAATAATGAAAAACTGTTTTTT.

CDR3 amino acids: CASSPDTNQPQHF. CDR3 bases: TGTGCCAGCTCACCTGACACAAATCAGCCCCAGCATTTT. The V and J genes are TRBV18 and TRBJ1-5, with D uncertain. The V gene's germline CDR1 is KGHSH and CDR2 LQKENI. The V end was cut by 3 bases, the J end by 4 bases, with 7 bases between. The CDR3 is 13 amino acids.

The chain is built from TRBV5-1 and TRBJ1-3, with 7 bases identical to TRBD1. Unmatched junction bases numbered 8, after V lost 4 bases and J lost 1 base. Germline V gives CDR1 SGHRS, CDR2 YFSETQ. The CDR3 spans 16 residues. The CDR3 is CASSQQGSRSGNTIYF. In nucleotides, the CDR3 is TGCGCCAGCAGCCAACAGGGGAGTCGGTCTGGAAACACCATATATTTT.

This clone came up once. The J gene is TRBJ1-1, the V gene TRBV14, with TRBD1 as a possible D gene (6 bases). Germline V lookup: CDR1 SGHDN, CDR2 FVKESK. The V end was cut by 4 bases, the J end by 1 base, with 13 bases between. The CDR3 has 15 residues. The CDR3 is CASSPQGRENTEAFF. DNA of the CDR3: TGTGCCAGCAGCCCACAGGGCCGTGAGAACACTGAAGCTTTCTTT.

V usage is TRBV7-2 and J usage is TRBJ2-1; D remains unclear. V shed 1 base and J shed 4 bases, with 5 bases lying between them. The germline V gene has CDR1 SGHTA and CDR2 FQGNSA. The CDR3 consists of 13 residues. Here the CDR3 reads CASSLGHYNEQFF. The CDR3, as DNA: TGTGCCAGCAGCTTAGGGCATTACAATGAGCAGTTCTTC.

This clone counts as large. The CDR3 spells CASSFGPQASNQPQHF. CDR3 DNA sequence: TGTGCCAGCAGTTTCGGGCCACAGGCTAGCAATCAGCCCCAGCATTTT. The chain has TRBV28 and TRBJ1-5, with a weak D call TRBD1 (5 bases). Trimming shortened V by 3 bases and J by 0 bases, and 12 bases separated the two germline ends. Germline V gives CDR1 MDHEN, CDR2 SYDVKM. This CDR3 comprises 16 residues. Drawing the rest from reference TRBV28 and TRBJ1-5, the complete variable domain is DVKVTQSSRYLVKRTGEKVFLECVQDMDHENMFWYRQDPGLGLRLIYFSYDVKMKEKGDIPEGYSVSREKKERFSLILESASTNQTSMYLCASSFGPQASNQPQHFGDGTRLSIL.

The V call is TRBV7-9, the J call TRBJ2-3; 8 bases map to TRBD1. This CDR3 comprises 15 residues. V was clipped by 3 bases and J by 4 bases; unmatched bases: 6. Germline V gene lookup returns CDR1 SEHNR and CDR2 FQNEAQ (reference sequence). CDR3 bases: TGTGCCAGCAGCTTGGGGCCAGGGGGCCCAGATACGCAGTATTTT. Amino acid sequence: CASSLGPGGPDTQYF.